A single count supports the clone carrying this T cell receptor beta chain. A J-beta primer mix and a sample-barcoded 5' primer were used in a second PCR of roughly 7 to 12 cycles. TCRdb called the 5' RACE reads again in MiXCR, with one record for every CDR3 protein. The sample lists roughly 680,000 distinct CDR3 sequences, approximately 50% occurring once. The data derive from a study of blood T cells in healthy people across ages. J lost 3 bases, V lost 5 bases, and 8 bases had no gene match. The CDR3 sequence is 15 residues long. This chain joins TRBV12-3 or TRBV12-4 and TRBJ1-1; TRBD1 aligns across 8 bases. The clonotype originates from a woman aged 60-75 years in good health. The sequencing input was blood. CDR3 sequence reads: CASSARTGKYTEAFF. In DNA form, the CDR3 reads TGTGCCAGCAGTGCCCGGACAGGGAAGTACACTGAAGCTTTCTTT.